This entry is about one T cell receptor beta chain. Its antigen is still unknown. This record comes from a study of T-cell reconstitution after alpha-beta-depleted transplantation in children. Broader study findings: It was surviving recipient T cells and thymic progenitors that gave some patients high TCRbeta diversity at day 60. Where alpha-beta T cells came from about two months after transplant was reportedly several hundred expanded graft clones. Counts and diversity of T cells one year after transplant came mostly from newly produced T cells.

Unique molecular identifiers were incorporated during preparation of the TCRbeta library. TCRdb reprocessed the PCR reads with MiXCR, giving one entry per CDR3 protein. The data show about 610,000 distinct CDR3 sequences, 25% to 30% seen once. The CDR3 extends over 15 amino acids. Germline V gene data show CDR1 as SGHRS and CDR2 as YFSETQ. The V and J ends lost 3 bases and 6 bases, in that order; junction bases with no gene match: 7. The chain carries TRBV5-1 and TRBJ2-5, with 11 bases that match TRBD2. The TCR originated in a boy in the first two years of life with Wiskott-Aldrich syndrome, due to receive a stem cell transplant. The sample consisted of PBMCs, taken before TCRalphabeta/CD19-depleted stem cell transplant. The CDR3 sequence is CASSWGTSGTQTQYF. For the CDR3, the DNA is TGCGCCAGCAGCTGGGGGACTAGCGGTACCCAGACCCAGTACTTC.